Detailed here is one T cell receptor (beta chain). These data belong to a study of CD8 T cells in Susac syndrome. The length of the CDR3 is 13 residues. Germline V gene sequence: CDR1 MDHEN, CDR2 SYDVKM. The junction had 3 bases not matched to a gene; V was cut back by 4 bases and J by 3 bases. The RNA input was about 0.5 to 1 ug, and it was reverse transcribed with random hexamers. Amplification of TCR beta CDR3 was carried out by immunoSEQ multiplex PCR, which covered 54 Vbeta and 13 Jbeta segments. TCRdb analysed the immunoSEQ multiplex PCR reads with MiXCR anew, one entry per CDR3 protein. The sample carries roughly 130,000 distinct CDR3 sequences, about 95% recorded once.

The genes are TRBV28 and TRBJ2-7, with 7 bases matching TRBD2. The TCR was taken from a human donor in good health. Sequencing was done on a sample of CD4+ T cells from PBMCs. CDR3 coding DNA: TGTGCCAGCAGTTCCGGGACTATCTACGAGCAGTACTTC. Protein: CASSSGTIYEQYF.